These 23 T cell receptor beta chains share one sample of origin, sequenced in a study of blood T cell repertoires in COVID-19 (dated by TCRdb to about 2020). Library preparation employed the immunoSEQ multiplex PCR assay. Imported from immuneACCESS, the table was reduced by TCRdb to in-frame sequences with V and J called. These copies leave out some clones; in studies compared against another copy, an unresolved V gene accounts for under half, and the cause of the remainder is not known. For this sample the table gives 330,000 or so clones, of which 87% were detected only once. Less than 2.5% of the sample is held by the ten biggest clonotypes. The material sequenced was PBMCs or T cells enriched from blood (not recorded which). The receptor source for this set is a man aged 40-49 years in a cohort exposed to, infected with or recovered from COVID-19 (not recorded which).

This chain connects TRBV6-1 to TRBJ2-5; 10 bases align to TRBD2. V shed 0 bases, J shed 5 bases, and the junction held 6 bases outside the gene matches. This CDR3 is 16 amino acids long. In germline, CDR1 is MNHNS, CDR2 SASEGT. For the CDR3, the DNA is TGTGCCAGCAGTGAAGCAGGAGCGGGAGGGCTGGAGACCCAGTACTTC. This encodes CASSEAGAGGLETQYF.

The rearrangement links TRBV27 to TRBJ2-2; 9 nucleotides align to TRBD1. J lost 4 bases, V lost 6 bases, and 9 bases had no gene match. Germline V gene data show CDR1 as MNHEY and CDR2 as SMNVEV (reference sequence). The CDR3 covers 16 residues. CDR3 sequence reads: CASRNTGGGGTGELFF. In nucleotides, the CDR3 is TGTGCCAGCAGAAATACAGGGGGCGGAGGCACCGGGGAGCTGTTTTTT.

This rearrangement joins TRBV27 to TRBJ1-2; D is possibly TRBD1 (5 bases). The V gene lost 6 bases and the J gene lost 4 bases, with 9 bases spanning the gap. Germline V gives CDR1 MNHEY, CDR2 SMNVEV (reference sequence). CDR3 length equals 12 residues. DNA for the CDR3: TGTGCCAGCAGGGCAGGGTTCTATGGCTACACCTTC. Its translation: CASRAGFYGYTF.

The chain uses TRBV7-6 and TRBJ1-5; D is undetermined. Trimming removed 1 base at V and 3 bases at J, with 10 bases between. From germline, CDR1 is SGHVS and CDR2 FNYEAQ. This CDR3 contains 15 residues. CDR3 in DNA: TGTGCCAGCAGCTTAGGGCGGGGAGACAATCAGCCCCAGCATTTT. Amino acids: CASSLGRGDNQPQHF.

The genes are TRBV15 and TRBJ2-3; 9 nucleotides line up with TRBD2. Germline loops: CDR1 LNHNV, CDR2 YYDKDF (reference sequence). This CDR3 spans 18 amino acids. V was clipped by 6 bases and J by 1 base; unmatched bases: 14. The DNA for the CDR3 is TGTGCCACCAGGAAAATCTTCCGGACTAGCGACCGCACAGATACGCAGTATTTT. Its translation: CATRKIFRTSDRTDTQYF.

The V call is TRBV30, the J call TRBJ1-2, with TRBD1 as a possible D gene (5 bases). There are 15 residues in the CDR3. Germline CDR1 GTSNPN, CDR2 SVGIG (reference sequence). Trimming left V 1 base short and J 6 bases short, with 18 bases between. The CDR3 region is CAWSGLGDVGHGYTF. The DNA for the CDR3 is TGTGCCTGGAGTGGGCTAGGTGATGTGGGGCATGGCTACACCTTC. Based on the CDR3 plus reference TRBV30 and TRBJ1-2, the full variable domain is SQTIHQWPATLVQPVGSPLSLECTVEGTSNPNLYWYRQAAGRGLQLLFYSVGIGQISSEVPQNLSASRPQDRQFILSSKKLLLSDSGFYLCAWSGLGDVGHGYTFGSGTRLTVV.

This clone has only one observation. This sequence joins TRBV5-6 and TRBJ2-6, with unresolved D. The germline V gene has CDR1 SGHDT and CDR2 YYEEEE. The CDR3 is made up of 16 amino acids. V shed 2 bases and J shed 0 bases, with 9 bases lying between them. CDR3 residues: CASSFRVGSGANVLTF. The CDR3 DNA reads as TGTGCCAGCAGCTTCCGGGTGGGCTCTGGGGCCAACGTCCTGACTTTC. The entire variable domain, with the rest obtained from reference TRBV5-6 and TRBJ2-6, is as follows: DAGVTQSPTHLIKTRGQQVTLRCSPKSGHDTVSWYQQALGQGPQFIFQYYEEEERQRGNFPDRFSGHQFPNYSSELNVNALLLGDSALYLCASSFRVGSGANVLTFGAGSRLTVL.

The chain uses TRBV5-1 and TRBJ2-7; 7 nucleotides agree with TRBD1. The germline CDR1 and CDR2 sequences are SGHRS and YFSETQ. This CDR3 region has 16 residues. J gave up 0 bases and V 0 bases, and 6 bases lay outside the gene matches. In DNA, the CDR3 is TGCGCCAGCAGCTTGGCCAACAGGGGCTTCTCCTACGAGCAGTACTTC. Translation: CASSLANRGFSYEQYF.

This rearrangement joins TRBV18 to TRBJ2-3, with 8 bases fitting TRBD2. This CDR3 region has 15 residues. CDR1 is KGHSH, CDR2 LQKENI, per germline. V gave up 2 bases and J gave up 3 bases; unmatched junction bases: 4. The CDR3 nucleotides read TGTGCCAGCTCACCAGCGGGAGGTCGGACAGATACGCAGTATTTT. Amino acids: CASSPAGGRTDTQYF.

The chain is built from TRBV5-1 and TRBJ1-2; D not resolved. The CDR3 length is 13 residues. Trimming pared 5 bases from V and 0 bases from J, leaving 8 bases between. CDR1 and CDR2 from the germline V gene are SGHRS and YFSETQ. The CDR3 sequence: CASSYTPNYGYTF. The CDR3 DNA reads TGCGCCAGCAGTTACACCCCTAACTATGGCTACACCTTC.

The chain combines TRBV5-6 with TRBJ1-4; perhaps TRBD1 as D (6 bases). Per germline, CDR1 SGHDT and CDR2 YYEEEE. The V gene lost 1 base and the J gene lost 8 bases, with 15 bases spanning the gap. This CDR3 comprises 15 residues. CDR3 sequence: CASSLLVSGEEKLFF. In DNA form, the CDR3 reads TGTGCCAGCAGCTTGTTGGTTTCAGGGGAAGAAAAACTGTTTTTT.

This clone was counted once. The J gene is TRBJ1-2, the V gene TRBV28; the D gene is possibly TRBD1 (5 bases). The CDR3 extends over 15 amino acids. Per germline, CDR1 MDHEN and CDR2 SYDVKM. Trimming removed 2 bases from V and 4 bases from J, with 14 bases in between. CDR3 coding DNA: TGTGCCAGCAGTTTAGGCGGGGCGTCCGCCTATGGCTACACCTTC. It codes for CASSLGGASAYGYTF.

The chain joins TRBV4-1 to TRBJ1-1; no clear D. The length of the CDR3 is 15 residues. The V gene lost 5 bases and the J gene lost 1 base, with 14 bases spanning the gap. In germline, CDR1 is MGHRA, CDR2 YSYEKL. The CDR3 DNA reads TGCGCCAGCAGCAAACTCCTGGTGCGGAACACTGAAGCTTTCTTT. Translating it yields CASSKLLVRNTEAFF.

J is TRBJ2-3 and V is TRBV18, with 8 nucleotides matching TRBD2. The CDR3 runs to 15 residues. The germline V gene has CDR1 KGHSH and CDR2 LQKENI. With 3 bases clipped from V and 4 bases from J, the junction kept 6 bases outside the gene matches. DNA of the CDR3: TGTGCCAGCTCACCCCCGGGAGGGCCGGCAGATACGCAGTATTTT. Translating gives CASSPPGGPADTQYF.

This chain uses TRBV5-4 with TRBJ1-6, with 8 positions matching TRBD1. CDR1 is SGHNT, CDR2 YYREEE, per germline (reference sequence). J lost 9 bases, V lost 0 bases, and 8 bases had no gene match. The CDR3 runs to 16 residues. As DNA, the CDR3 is TGTGCCAGCAGCTTGGACCCCGGACAGGGTGGTTCACCCCTCCACTTT. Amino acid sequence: CASSLDPGQGGSPLHF.

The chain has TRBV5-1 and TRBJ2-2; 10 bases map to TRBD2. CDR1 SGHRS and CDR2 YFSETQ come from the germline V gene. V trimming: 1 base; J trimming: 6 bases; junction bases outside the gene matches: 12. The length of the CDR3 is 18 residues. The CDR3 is CASSLIPSSGSRAGELFF. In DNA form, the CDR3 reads TGCGCCAGCAGCTTGATTCCCTCTAGCGGGAGCAGGGCCGGGGAGCTGTTTTTT.

The CDR3 nucleotides read TGCGCCAGCAGCCCCCCGAGCGGGAGAGGGAATGAGCAGTTCTTC. Residues: CASSPPSGRGNEQFF. The chain joins TRBV5-1 to TRBJ2-1, with 8 positions matching TRBD2. After removal of 4 bases from V and 7 bases from J, the junction contained 10 bases not matched to a gene. This CDR3 is 15 amino acids long. CDR1 is SGHRS and CDR2 is YFSETQ in the germline V gene.

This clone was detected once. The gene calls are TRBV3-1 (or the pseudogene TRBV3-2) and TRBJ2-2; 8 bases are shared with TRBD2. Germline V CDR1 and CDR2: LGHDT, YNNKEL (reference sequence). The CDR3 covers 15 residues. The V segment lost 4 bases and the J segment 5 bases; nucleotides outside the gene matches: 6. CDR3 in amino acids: CASSLTASGTGELFF. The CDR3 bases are TGTGCCAGCAGCCTCACGGCTAGCGGGACCGGGGAGCTGTTTTTT.

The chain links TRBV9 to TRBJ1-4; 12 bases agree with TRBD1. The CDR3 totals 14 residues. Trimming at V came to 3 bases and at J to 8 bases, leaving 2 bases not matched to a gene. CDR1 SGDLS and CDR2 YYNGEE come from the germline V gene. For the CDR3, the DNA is TGTGCCAGCAGCGCCGGGACAGGGGGCGAAAAACTGTTTTTT. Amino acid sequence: CASSAGTGGEKLFF.

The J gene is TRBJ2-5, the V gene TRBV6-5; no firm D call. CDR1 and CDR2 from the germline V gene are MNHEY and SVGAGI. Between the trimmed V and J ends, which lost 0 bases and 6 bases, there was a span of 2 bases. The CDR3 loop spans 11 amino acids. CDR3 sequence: CASSYSKTQYF. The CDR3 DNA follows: TGTGCCAGCAGTTACTCTAAGACCCAGTACTTC.

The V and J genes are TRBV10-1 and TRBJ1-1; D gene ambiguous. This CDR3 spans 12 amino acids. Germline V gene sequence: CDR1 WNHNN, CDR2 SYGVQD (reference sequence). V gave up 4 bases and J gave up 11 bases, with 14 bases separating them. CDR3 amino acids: CASSVGSRGAFF. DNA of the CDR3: TGCGCCAGCAGTGTTGGGTCCCGAGGGGCTTTCTTT.

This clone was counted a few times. DNA of the CDR3: TGTGCCAGCAGTCAGACTTGGAGCTCCTACAATGAGCAGTTCTTC. It specifies CASSQTWSSYNEQFF. The chain recombines TRBV27 with TRBJ2-1; D is ambiguous. The CDR3 totals 15 residues. Germline V gene data show CDR1 as MNHEY and CDR2 as SMNVEV (reference sequence). The V end was cut by 5 bases, the J end by 0 bases, with 11 bases between.

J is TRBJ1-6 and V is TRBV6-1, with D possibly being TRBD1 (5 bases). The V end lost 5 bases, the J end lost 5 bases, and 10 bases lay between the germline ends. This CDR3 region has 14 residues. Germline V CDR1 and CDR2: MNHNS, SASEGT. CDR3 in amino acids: CASSYGQNNSPLHF. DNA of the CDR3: TGTGCCAGCAGTTATGGACAAAATAATTCACCCCTCCACTTT.